These T cell receptor beta chains were read from a single sample in a study of blood T cell repertoires in COVID-19. This table comes from immunoSEQ multiplex PCR, and its TCRdb copy is limited to in-frame clones, with some not included. The sample yields roughly 190,000 clones, 80% to 85% seen once. Sequencing used peripheral blood. These receptor sequences come from a woman in her 40s with acute or convalescent COVID-19. Each CDR3 is given with its conserved first and last residue. D genes are given only for firm matches. For some rows the clone size is stated as once, few or many, or as a class when expanded; others skip it.

TRBV6-4	.	.	13	TRBJ2-7	CASSVQANREQYF
TRBV11-2	.	TRBD1	15	TRBJ1-5	CASSLGQGARQPQHF
TRBV21-1	.	.	16	TRBJ1-6	CASSPPRQGRHSPLHF
TRBV28	few	.	19	TRBJ1-6	CASSSRRAPGGVYNSPLHF
TRBV19	.	.	13	TRBJ2-5	CATAGAAQETQYF
TRBV2	.	TRBD2	18	TRBJ2-1	CASSASPWSSGVNNEQFF
TRBV2	.	.	13	TRBJ1-2	CASSDRGNYGYTF
TRBV7-9	.	TRBD1	15	TRBJ2-5	CASGLGQGARETQYF
TRBV4-1	.	TRBD1	16	TRBJ1-5	CASSQETGVGNQPQHF
TRBV10-1	.	TRBD2	15	TRBJ2-5	CASSEIAGSQETQYF
TRBV19	.	TRBD2	16	TRBJ2-3	CASSPGPGRDTDTQYF
TRBV20-1	few	TRBD2	13	TRBJ2-1	CSASERENNEQFF
TRBV20-1	.	.	11	TRBJ1-1	CSARWNTEAFF
TRBV6-5	.	TRBD2	13	TRBJ2-7	CASSRDYLYEQYF
TRBV18	.	.	14	TRBJ1-5	CASSPANGNQPQHF
TRBV5-4	.	TRBD2	16	TRBJ2-1	CASSPGTSRSYNEQFF
TRBV29-1	.	TRBD1	13	TRBJ1-2	CSAQGQAMYGYTF
TRBV28	.	.	14	TRBJ1-2	CASSLWGLGGGYTF
TRBV15	.	TRBD1	17	TRBJ2-3	CATSRGPGQGYADTQYF
TRBV6-2/TRBV6-3	.	TRBD2	15	TRBJ2-3	CASSYGTRGTDTQYF
TRBV6-6	.	.	14	TRBJ1-6	CASSRDGGFSPLHF
TRBV6-4	.	TRBD2	19	TRBJ2-3	CASSDGGEEGNPGADTQYF